A selection of T cell receptor beta chains follows, all from one sample in a study of CD8 T cells in Susac syndrome. MiXCR, run by TCRdb on the immunoSEQ multiplex PCR reads, gives a single entry per CDR3 protein. The sample records about 140,000 distinct CDR3 sequences, 95% being singletons. Sequences were obtained from CD8+ T cells from PBMCs. The receptor source for this set is a human donor with Susac syndrome. CDR3s include the opening cysteine and the closing phenylalanine or tryptophan. The D gene is left open where the match is weak. Expanded clones get a size class; other rows say once, few or many, or leave the size out.

TRBV9	NA	TRBJ2-1	NA	TGTGCCAGCAGCGTAGATCATGAGCAGTTCTTC	CASSVDHEQFF
TRBV5-6	NA	TRBJ2-1	NA	TGTGCCAGCAGCTCCTCCGACAATGAGCAGTTCTTC	CASSSSDNEQFF
TRBV7-8	NA	TRBJ2-3	NA	TGTGCCAGCAGCTTTGTCGCAGGGACGGAAGATACGCAGTATTTT	CASSFVAGTEDTQYF
TRBV30	NA	TRBJ2-7	NA	TGTGCCTGGAGGCAGGGGACGTGGTACGAGCAGTACTTC	CAWRQGTWYEQYF
TRBV11-2	TRBD2	TRBJ2-1	NA	TGTGCCAGCAGCTTAGGGACTAGCGATTACAATGAGCAGTTCTTC	CASSLGTSDYNEQFF
TRBV29-1	NA	TRBJ1-2	NA	TGCAGCGTTGAAGGTTTAGGGCAGGACCGCTATGGCTACACCTTC	CSVEGLGQDRYGYTF
TRBV6-1	TRBD1	TRBJ1-2	NA	TGTGCCAGCACGGACAGGGGCTATGGCTACACCTTC	CASTDRGYGYTF
TRBV29-1	NA	TRBJ2-3	NA	TGCAGCGTTGATTTGAATGCTTTAGATACGCAGTATTTT	CSVDLNALDTQYF
TRBV27	NA	TRBJ2-1	NA	TGTGCCAGCAGTTTATCGGGCAATGAGCAGTTCTTC	CASSLSGNEQFF
TRBV28	TRBD2	TRBJ2-1	NA	TGTGCCAGCAGTGGGGGGACTAGCGGGCTCGTGCAGTTCTTC	CASSGGTSGLVQFF
TRBV28	TRBD1	TRBJ1-5	once	TGTGCCAGCAGTCTCCCGGGACAGACTTATCAGCCCCAGCATTTT	CASSLPGQTYQPQHF
TRBV13	NA	TRBJ1-1	NA	TGTGCCAGCCGCCAAATGAACACTGAAGCTTTCTTT	CASRQMNTEAFF
TRBV11-2	NA	TRBJ1-1	NA	TGTGCCAGCAGCTTACAACCCCAGGGCGCGGTGAACACTGAAGCTTTCTTT	CASSLQPQGAVNTEAFF
TRBV27	NA	TRBJ2-7	NA	TGTGCCAGCAGTTTGAGGGCCAGAGGGAAATTCTACGAGCAGTACTTC	CASSLRARGKFYEQYF
TRBV27	TRBD1	TRBJ2-7	NA	TGTGCCAGCAACCAGGGGGACGAGCAGTACTTC	CASNQGDEQYF
TRBV6-5	NA	TRBJ1-6	NA	TGTGCCAGCAATATCCACGCTAGTTCACCCCTCCACTTT	CASNIHASSPLHF
TRBV19	NA	TRBJ2-1	NA	TGTGCCAGTAGTTTTAGTTGGCGAGGGTACAATGAGCAGTTCTTC	CASSFSWRGYNEQFF
TRBV27	NA	TRBJ2-4	once	TGTGCCAGCAGTTGGGAAAGGGCCAAAAACATTCAGTACTTC	CASSWERAKNIQYF
TRBV12-3/TRBV12-4	NA	TRBJ1-4	NA	TGTGCCAGCAGCCCCGGGACACTTTATGAAAAACTGTTTTTT	CASSPGTLYEKLFF
TRBV9	NA	TRBJ1-1	NA	TGTGCCAGCAGCGTAGGACAGGTTATATCTGAAGCTTTCTTT	CASSVGQVISEAFF
TRBV7-6	NA	TRBJ1-4	NA	TGTGCCAGCAGCTTAGTTTCTAATGAAAAACTGTTTTTT	CASSLVSNEKLFF
TRBV2	TRBD1	TRBJ1-4	NA	TGTGCCAGCAGTGGGATCCTTGGTGGACAGGTCGTAGAGAAACTGTTTTTT	CASSGILGGQVVEKLFF
TRBV9	NA	TRBJ2-5	NA	TGTGCCAGCAGGGGCCTTTCCGAGACCCAGTACTTC	CASRGLSETQYF
TRBV9	NA	TRBJ2-5	NA	TGTGCCAGCAGCGTAGCTGGAGGGGGGCTGCAAGAGACCCAGTACTTC	CASSVAGGGLQETQYF
TRBV20-1	NA	TRBJ1-1	NA	TGCAGTGCTAGAAGGTGGGGAAAGAACACTGAAGCTTTCTTT	CSARRWGKNTEAFF
TRBV20-1	TRBD2	TRBJ2-1	once	TGCAGTGCCACTAATACCGGACTAGCGGACAATGAGCAGTTCTTC	CSATNTGLADNEQFF
TRBV7-8	NA	TRBJ2-1	once	TGTGCCAGCAGCCCCTACAGGGCTCACAATGAGCAGTTCTTC	CASSPYRAHNEQFF
TRBV25-1	TRBD1	TRBJ1-1	once	TGTGCCAGCAGCCGAACTGGGACAGGGCGGGAAGCTTTCTTT	CASSRTGTGREAFF
TRBV7-9	NA	TRBJ1-2	NA	TGTGCCAGCAGCCGTGGGAGCAACTATGGCTACACCTTC	CASSRGSNYGYTF
TRBV2	NA	TRBJ2-6	once	TGTGCCAGCTTAACCAGGGCTGGGGCCAACGTCCTGACTTTC	CASLTRAGANVLTF
TRBV5-6	NA	TRBJ2-7	few	TGTGCCAGCAGCTTTGGCCGGGGCGAGCAGTACTTC	CASSFGRGEQYF
TRBV11-2	NA	TRBJ2-3	NA	TGTGCCAGCGAGATGAGGGGCACAGATACGCAGTATTTT	CASEMRGTDTQYF
TRBV20-1	NA	TRBJ2-1	NA	TGCAGTGCTAGAGATCATAGGGGGGTAGCGGTTCCCTACAATGAGCAGTTCTTC	CSARDHRGVAVPYNEQFF
TRBV9	NA	TRBJ2-2	NA	TGTGCCAGCAGCGTAGGCGGTCACTCGGGGACCGGGGAGCTGTTTTTT	CASSVGGHSGTGELFF
TRBV20-1	TRBD2	TRBJ2-2	NA	TGCAGTGCTAGTTTAGCGGGAGACACCGGGGAGCTGTTTTTT	CSASLAGDTGELFF
TRBV13	NA	TRBJ2-1	NA	TGTGCCAGCAGCCCGGGACTGACTATGAGCTCCTACAATGAGCAGTTCTTC	CASSPGLTMSSYNEQFF
TRBV7-9	TRBD1	TRBJ2-7	NA	TGTGCCAGCAGCTTATGGGGATTGACAGGGAACCCCTACGAGCAGTACTTC	CASSLWGLTGNPYEQYF
TRBV7-2	NA	TRBJ1-1	once	TGTGCCAGCAGCTTTCGGCTCATGAACACTGAAGCTTTCTTT	CASSFRLMNTEAFF
TRBV9	NA	TRBJ1-2	NA	TGTGCCAGCAGCTCGACTGGAGCCGTCTATGGCTACACCTTC	CASSSTGAVYGYTF
TRBV30	NA	TRBJ1-1	NA	TGTGCCTGGAGTGGCCCCTTTGCTGGCACTGAAGCTTTCTTT	CAWSGPFAGTEAFF
TRBV12-3/TRBV12-4	NA	TRBJ2-2	NA	TGTGCCAGCAGTATGGGGGACACCGGGGAGCTGTTTTTT	CASSMGDTGELFF
TRBV4-1	NA	TRBJ1-1	NA	TGCGCCAGCAGCCAAGGGGTGGTAGGGGTTGTATTGAACACTGAAGCTTTCTTT	CASSQGVVGVVLNTEAFF
TRBV20-1	TRBD1	TRBJ2-7	NA	TGCAGTGCCACCGACAGGGGAGGAACAGTCTACGAGCAGTACTTC	CSATDRGGTVYEQYF